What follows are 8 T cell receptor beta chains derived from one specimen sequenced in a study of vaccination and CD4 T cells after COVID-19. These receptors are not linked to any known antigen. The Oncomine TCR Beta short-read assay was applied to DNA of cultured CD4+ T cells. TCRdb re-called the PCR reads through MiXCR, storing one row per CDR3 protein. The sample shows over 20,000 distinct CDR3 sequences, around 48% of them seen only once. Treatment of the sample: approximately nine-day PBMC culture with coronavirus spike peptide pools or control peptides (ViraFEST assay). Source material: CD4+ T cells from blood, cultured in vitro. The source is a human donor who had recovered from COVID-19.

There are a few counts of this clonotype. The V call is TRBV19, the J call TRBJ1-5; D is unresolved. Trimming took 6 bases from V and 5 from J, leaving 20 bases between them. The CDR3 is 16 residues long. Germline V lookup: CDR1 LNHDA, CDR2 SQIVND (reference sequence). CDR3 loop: CASRKSVLPSHQPQHF. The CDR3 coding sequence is TGTGCCAGTAGAAAATCGGTACTTCCGAGCCATCAGCCCCAGCATTTT.

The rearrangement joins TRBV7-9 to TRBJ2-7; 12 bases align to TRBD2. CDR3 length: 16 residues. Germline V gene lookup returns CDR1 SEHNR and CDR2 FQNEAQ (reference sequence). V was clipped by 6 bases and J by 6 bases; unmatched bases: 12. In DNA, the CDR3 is TGTGCCAGCAGTCTGACTAGCGGGGGATCCCTCGCCGAGCAGTACTTC. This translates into CASSLTSGGSLAEQYF. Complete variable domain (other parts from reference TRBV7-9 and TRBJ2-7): DTGVSQNPRHKITKRGQNVTFRCDPISEHNRLYWYRQTLGQGPEFLTYFQNEAQLEKSRLLSDRFSAERPKGSFSTLEIQRTEQGDSAMYLCASSLTSGGSLAEQYFGPGTRLTVT.

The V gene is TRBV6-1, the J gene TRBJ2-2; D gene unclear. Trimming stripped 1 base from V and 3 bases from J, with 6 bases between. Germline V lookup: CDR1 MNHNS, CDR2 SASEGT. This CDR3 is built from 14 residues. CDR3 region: CASSEGGYTGELFF. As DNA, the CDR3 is TGTGCCAGCAGTGAAGGCGGATACACCGGGGAGCTGTTTTTT.

Written as DNA, the CDR3 is TGTGCCGCAGGAGGGGAAGCAACTAATGAAAAACTGTTTTTT. It encodes CAAGGEATNEKLFF. The V gene is TRBV7-8, the J gene TRBJ1-4; a weak D match, TRBD1 (5 bases). The CDR3 has 14 residues. CDR1 and CDR2 (germline): SGHVS, FQNEAQ. Trimming removed 11 bases at V and 0 bases at J, with 13 bases between.

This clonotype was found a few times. The CDR3 here is CASSEGAVPNQPQHF. CDR3 coding DNA: TGTGCCAGCAGTGAAGGCGCAGTCCCGAATCAGCCCCAGCATTTT. The chain carries TRBV2 and TRBJ1-5; no firm D call. Germline V gene lookup returns CDR1 SNHLY and CDR2 FYNNEI. V was cut by 1 base and J by 4 bases, with 11 bases left in between. This CDR3 is built from 15 residues. Combining the CDR3 with reference TRBV2 and TRBJ1-5 gives the whole variable domain EPEVTQTPSHQVTQMGQEVILRCVPISNHLYFYWYRQILGQKVEFLVSFYNNEISEKSEIFDDQFSVERPDGSNFTLKIRSTKLEDSAMYFCASSEGAVPNQPQHFGDGTRLSIL.

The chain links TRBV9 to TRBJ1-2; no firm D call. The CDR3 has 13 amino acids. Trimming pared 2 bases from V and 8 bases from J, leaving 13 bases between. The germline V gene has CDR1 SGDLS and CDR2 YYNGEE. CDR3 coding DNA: TGTGCCAGCAGCGTTGAGGGTATCCGGGGCTACACCTTC. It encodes CASSVEGIRGYTF.

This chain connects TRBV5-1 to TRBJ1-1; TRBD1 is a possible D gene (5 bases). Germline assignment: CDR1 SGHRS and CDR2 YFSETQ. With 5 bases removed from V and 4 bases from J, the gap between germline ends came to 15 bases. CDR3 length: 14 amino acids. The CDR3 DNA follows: TGCGCCAGCAGAACACAGGAGCGTGGCACTGAAGCTTTCTTT. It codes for CASRTQERGTEAFF.

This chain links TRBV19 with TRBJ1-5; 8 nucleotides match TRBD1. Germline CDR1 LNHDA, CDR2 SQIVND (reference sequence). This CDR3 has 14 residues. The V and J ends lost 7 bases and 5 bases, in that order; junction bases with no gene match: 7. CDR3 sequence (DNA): TGTGCCAGTACCTTGACAGGGGCAGATCAGCCCCAGCATTTT. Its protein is CASTLTGADQPQHF.